Listed here are 21 T cell receptor beta chains from one sample, sequenced in a study of T cell responses to AZD1222 COVID-19 vaccine. TCRdb keeps only in-frame clones here, not all; method: immunoSEQ multiplex PCR. Of just over 150,000 clones detected, about 87% appear once; the ten largest clones hold approximately 9%. The source material was peripheral blood, sampled 28 days after the second AZD1222 dose. Every receptor here comes from an adult who received the AZD1222 COVID-19 vaccine.

The chain has TRBV18 and TRBJ2-2; perhaps TRBD2 as D (6 bases). CDR1 is KGHSH, CDR2 LQKENI, per germline. This CDR3 has 14 amino acids. V lost 8 bases and J 5 bases, leaving 15 bases between the germline ends. In DNA, the CDR3 is TGTGCCAGCCTACTGAGCGCGGGAACCGGGGAGCTGTTTTTT. Protein product: CASLLSAGTGELFF.

V gene TRBV6-2 or TRBV6-3 combines with J gene TRBJ1-2; unclear D gene. This CDR3 spans 11 amino acids. Germline lookup yields CDR1 MNHEY and CDR2 SVGEGT. V lost 4 bases to trimming and J lost 4 bases, with 4 bases between them. CDR3 coding DNA: TGTGCCAGCAGTTCTTTCTATGGCTACACCTTC. As protein: CASSSFYGYTF.

V is TRBV28 and J is TRBJ1-2; a weak D match, TRBD1 (5 bases). Trimming removed 5 bases at V and 7 bases at J, with 14 bases between. CDR1 and CDR2 (germline): MDHEN, SYDVKM. The CDR3 spans 13 residues. The CDR3 coding sequence is TGTGCCAGCAGTGACTCCGGGGCTCCTGGCTACACCTTC. As protein: CASSDSGAPGYTF.

About this clone itself: Other DNA sequences of this sample code for an identical CDR3. This sequence joins TRBV9 and TRBJ2-1, with a possible D match to TRBD2 (5 bases). The CDR3 covers 15 residues. V was trimmed by 2 bases and J by 1 base, leaving 10 bases between them. The germline V gene has CDR1 SGDLS and CDR2 YYNGEE. In DNA, the CDR3 is TGTGCCAGCAGCGTCTCGGGGAATTCCTACAATGAGCAGTTCTTC. This sequence encodes CASSVSGNSYNEQFF.

The rearrangement joins TRBV19 to TRBJ2-2; D is uncertain. Germline V gene data show CDR1 as LNHDA and CDR2 as SQIVND (reference sequence). This CDR3 is 10 amino acids long. Between the trimmed V and J ends, which lost 4 bases and 10 bases, there was a span of 4 bases. The CDR3 sequence: CASSSEELFF. DNA for the CDR3: TGTGCCAGTAGTAGTGAGGAGCTGTTTTTT.

The rearrangement uses TRBV20-1 and TRBJ2-7; D unresolved. The CDR3 contains 11 residues. In germline, CDR1 is DFQATT, CDR2 SNEGSKA (reference sequence). V lost 7 bases, J lost 7 bases, and 14 bases lay in between. The CDR3 reads CSVRREWEQYF. CDR3 DNA sequence: TGCAGTGTACGGCGAGAATGGGAGCAGTACTTC.

This clone was seen once. V gene TRBV6-5 combines with J gene TRBJ2-1; 7 nucleotides agree with TRBD1. The CDR3 extends over 12 amino acids. Germline V gene sequence: CDR1 MNHEY, CDR2 SVGAGI. The V segment lost 0 bases and the J segment 10 bases; nucleotides outside the gene matches: 0. CDR3 sequence reads: CASSYSGGEQFF. The DNA for the CDR3 is TGTGCCAGCAGTTACTCAGGGGGCGAGCAGTTCTTC.

This chain joins TRBV11-2 and TRBJ2-3; 9 bases are a match to TRBD1. In germline, CDR1 is SGHAT, CDR2 FQNNGV. The V gene end was trimmed by 5 bases and the J gene end by 5 bases; junction bases not matched to a gene: 5. CDR3 size: 14 residues. The CDR3 here is CASSMGQGRDTQYF. The CDR3 region has the DNA TGTGCCAGCAGCATGGGACAGGGTAGAGATACGCAGTATTTT.

V is TRBV18 and J is TRBJ1-4; D is unclear. This CDR3 comprises 14 residues. Germline V gene sequence: CDR1 KGHSH, CDR2 LQKENI. V was cut by 6 bases and J by 6 bases, with 14 bases left in between. The CDR3 here is CASSQRAWDEKLFF. The DNA of the CDR3 is TGTGCCAGCTCCCAGCGTGCCTGGGATGAAAAACTGTTTTTT.

This clone was counted once. The chain links TRBV10-1 to TRBJ2-1; TRBD2 matches 7 bases. CDR1 is WNHNN, CDR2 SYGVQD, per germline (reference sequence). The V segment lost 10 bases and the J segment 2 bases; nucleotides outside the gene matches: 8. There are 14 residues in the CDR3. The CDR3 here is CANLLAPTYNEQFF. The CDR3 DNA reads TGCGCCAACCTACTAGCGCCCACCTACAATGAGCAGTTCTTC.

This chain links TRBV4-1 with TRBJ2-7; 12 positions match TRBD2. The CDR3 contains 16 residues. Trimming removed 0 bases from V and 5 bases from J; junction bases left unmatched: 5. Germline V gene data show CDR1 as MGHRA and CDR2 as YSYEKL. The CDR3 DNA reads as TGCGCCAGCAGCCAAGAAGCTAGCGGGAGGGCCGACGAGCAGTACTTC. Translated: CASSQEASGRADEQYF.

This clone was found once. V and J are TRBV14 and TRBJ1-1; D uncertain. This CDR3 region has 13 residues. Between the trimmed V and J ends, which lost 3 bases and 5 bases, there was a span of 10 bases. CDR1 SGHDN and CDR2 FVKESK come from the germline V gene. As DNA, the CDR3 is TGTGCCAGCAGCCAGGTCTACATGACTGAAGCTTTCTTT. This encodes CASSQVYMTEAFF.

The gene calls are TRBV5-5 and TRBJ2-7, with 9 bases lining up with TRBD1. Germline trimming cut 4 bases from V and 2 bases from J; bases unmatched to any gene: 4. CDR1 and CDR2 from the germline V gene are SGHKS and YYEKEE (reference sequence). The CDR3 consists of 14 residues. CDR3 protein: CASSIRDRAYEQYF. CDR3 DNA: TGTGCCAGCAGCATCCGGGACAGGGCCTACGAGCAGTACTTC.

The rearrangement joins TRBV6-5 to TRBJ2-2; D not certain. The CDR3 runs to 12 residues. From germline, CDR1 is MNHEY and CDR2 SVGAGI. The V and J ends lost 6 bases and 7 bases respectively, with 9 bases between them. CDR3 sequence reads: CASRPGVGELFF. CDR3 nucleotides: TGTGCCAGCAGGCCGGGTGTCGGGGAGCTGTTTTTT.

DNA of the CDR3: TGCGCCAGCAGCCAAGACGTCACCACGGCCGAAAAACTGTTTTTT. It yields the protein CASSQDVTTAEKLFF. V usage is TRBV5-1 and J usage is TRBJ1-4; the D is unclear. The germline V gene has CDR1 SGHRS and CDR2 YFSETQ. The V end lost 4 bases, the J end lost 8 bases, and 18 bases lay between the germline ends. This CDR3 region has 15 residues.

CDR3 nucleotide sequence: TGTGCCAGCAGCAAAGGTGGACTATGGGACGTGAGCTCCTACGAGCAGTACTTC. The encoded protein is CASSKGGLWDVSSYEQYF. This rearrangement joins TRBV21-1 to TRBJ2-7; the table's D call, TRBD2, was not checked against the DNA. TRBV21-1 is tagged as a pseudogene. The CDR3 extends over 18 amino acids.

The rearrangement links TRBV6-5 to TRBJ2-1; no clear D gene. Per the germline V gene, CDR1 is MNHEY and CDR2 is SVGAGI. The CDR3 totals 11 residues. V gave up 7 bases and J gave up 9 bases, with 10 bases separating them. CDR3 protein: CASTYAGEQFF. The CDR3 nucleotides read TGTGCCAGCACATACGCCGGTGAGCAGTTCTTC.

The chain combines TRBV30 with TRBJ1-1, with D uncertain. This CDR3 comprises 11 residues. Germline V gives CDR1 GTSNPN, CDR2 SVGIG (reference sequence). The V end lost 4 bases, the J end lost 0 bases, and 3 bases lay between the germline ends. CDR3 in amino acids: CAWKLNTEAFF. The DNA for the CDR3 is TGTGCCTGGAAACTGAACACTGAAGCTTTCTTT. Together with reference TRBV30 and TRBJ1-1, the CDR3 gives the full variable domain: SQTIHQWPATLVQPVGSPLSLECTVEGTSNPNLYWYRQAAGRGLQLLFYSVGIGQISSEVPQNLSASRPQDRQFILSSKKLLLSDSGFYLCAWKLNTEAFFGQGTRLTVV.

The rearrangement joins TRBV30 to TRBJ1-2; tentatively, D is TRBD1 (6 bases). Per germline, CDR1 GTSNPN and CDR2 SVGIG (reference sequence). The CDR3 loop spans 15 amino acids. Between the trimmed V and J ends, which lost 2 bases and 5 bases, there was a span of 18 bases. CDR3 sequence: CAWSPGQTRGYGYTF. The CDR3 DNA is TGTGCCTGGAGTCCCGGACAGACGCGAGGGTATGGCTACACCTTC.

This clone was recorded a few times. The chain has TRBV7-3 and TRBJ1-1, with TRBD1 identical over 7 bases. This CDR3 comprises 13 residues. The germline V gene encodes CDR1 SGHTA and CDR2 FQGTGA. V dropped 5 bases and J dropped 5; count of bases not matched to a gene: 5. The CDR3 bases are TGTGCCAGCAGCCCGTCAGGGGGAACTGAAGCTTTCTTT. Its protein is CASSPSGGTEAFF.

The chain links TRBV29-1 to TRBJ1-5; 10 positions agree with TRBD1. V lost 6 bases to trimming and J lost 0 bases; unmatched junction nucleotides: 2. CDR1 and CDR2 from the germline V gene are SQVTM and ANQGSEA. The CDR3 length is 14 residues. CDR3 nucleotides: TGCAGCGTCGGACAGGGGGATAGCAATCAGCCCCAGCATTTT. Translated, it gives CSVGQGDSNQPQHF.